In its sample, the clone carrying this TCR beta chain was seen a few times. The source of the sample is a study of tumor-infiltrating lymphocytes in primary liver carcinoma. V shed 2 bases and J shed 1 base, with 21 bases lying between them. The CDR3 is made up of 18 amino acids. Germline V gene data show CDR1 as SGHRS and CDR2 as YFSETQ. cDNA specific to TCR beta was made from approximately 0.55 ug of total RNA, with a constant-region primer employed for priming. Slightly modified ARM-PCR served as the procedure for the TCR beta libraries. These libraries came from three rounds of nested multiplex PCR. Running 10 cycles apiece, the first two PCR rounds relied on TRBV1-TRBV30 forward primers together with a C-beta reverse primer. TCRdb fed the multiplex PCR reads into MiXCR, producing one record per CDR3 protein. The sample comprises about 310,000 distinct CDR3 sequences, 60% to 80% of which are singletons, and roughly 9% rests with the top ten.

RNA isolated from unsorted whole blood supplied the blood RNA, with germline DNA also extracted. The chain carries TRBV5-1 and TRBJ1-1; perhaps TRBD1 as D (5 bases). The sequence was collected from a man aged 35 to 55 with primary liver carcinoma and hepatitis B virus infection. The sequencing input was peripheral blood. The CDR3 here is CASSLDNRQKITNTEAFF. DNA of the CDR3: TGCGCCAGCAGCTTAGATAACCGACAGAAGATCACGAACACTGAAGCTTTCTTT. Full variable domain (remainder filled in from reference TRBV5-1 and TRBJ1-1): KAGVTQTPRYLIKTRGQQVTLSCSPISGHRSVSWYQQTPGQGLQFLFEYFSETQRNKGNFPGRFSGRQFSNSRSEMNVSTLELGDSALYLCASSLDNRQKITNTEAFFGQGTRLTVV.